A single sample gave rise to the 25 T cell receptor beta chains below, sequenced in a study of persistence of HIV-infected CD4 T cells (dated by TCRdb to the early 2020s). The meaning of the sample's treatment or condition label: suppressive antiretroviral therapy. Lysates of CMV-infected fibroblasts at about 10 ug/mL were used to stimulate the cells. Memory populations depleted of antigen-responding cells were obtained by sorting nonresponding CD40L-negative CD69-negative CD45RO-high memory CD4+ T cells. TCRbeta repertoires were sequenced from genomic DNA with the immunoSEQ hsTCRB assay version 4 in survey mode. Entries here come from immuneACCESS through TCRdb and include only in-frame sequences with V and J called. Some clones fail to appear in such tables; in the studies checked, an unresolved V gene covers under half of the shortfall, and the cause of the remainder is unknown. The sample contains 25,000 to 30,000 clones, around 82% of them found a single time. The ten most abundant clones make up approximately 4.6% of the sample.

Antigen specificity for these receptors is unknown. This sample comprised CD4+ T cells sorted from PBMCs after roughly 18-hour stimulation, obtained from a patient who received antiretroviral therapy. Interpreted using the paper, the cell subset or site label stands for: CD40L-CD69- CD45RO-high memory CD4 T cells not responding to CMV lysate. The source of these receptors is an adult man with HIV who was CMV-seropositive.

The rearrangement uses TRBV4-1 and TRBJ1-5; D not certain. This CDR3 is built from 14 residues. Germline V gene data show CDR1 as MGHRA and CDR2 as YSYEKL. Trimming left V 4 bases short and J 3 bases short, with 10 bases between. CDR3 sequence reads: CASSPGRSNQPQHF. In DNA form, the CDR3 reads TGCGCCAGCAGCCCAGGACGCTCCAATCAGCCCCAGCATTTT.

This sequence joins TRBV6-5 and TRBJ1-1; the D is unclear. Per germline, CDR1 MNHEY and CDR2 SVGAGI. This CDR3 spans 15 amino acids. Trimming removed 2 bases at V and 0 bases at J, with 10 bases between. The CDR3 spells CASSYPRSMNTEAFF. The CDR3 DNA is TGTGCCAGCAGTTACCCCCGCTCAATGAACACTGAAGCTTTCTTT.

The chain combines TRBV13 with TRBJ2-3, with 8 bases lining up with TRBD2. The germline gives CDR1 PRHDT, CDR2 FYEKMQ (reference sequence). This CDR3 is built from 14 residues. The junction had 6 bases not matched to a gene; V was cut back by 5 bases and J by 5 bases. CDR3: CASSLGTREDTQYF. CDR3 bases: TGTGCCAGCAGCCTGGGGACTAGAGAAGATACGCAGTATTTT.

In its sample, this clone was seen once. The chain employs TRBV7-3 and TRBJ1-1; weak D call: TRBD1 (5 bases). Germline CDR1 is SGHTA and CDR2 is FQGTGA. Trimming took 2 bases from V and 10 from J, leaving 14 bases between them. The CDR3 extends over 13 amino acids. The CDR3 DNA reads TGTGCCAGCAGCTTACTGGGGCAGGGAGGAGCTTTCTTT. As protein: CASSLLGQGGAFF. The full variable domain, its missing parts supplied by reference TRBV7-3 and TRBJ1-1, is GAGVSQTPSNKVTEKGKYVELRCDPISGHTALYWYRQSLGQGPEFLIYFQGTGAADDSGLPNDRFFAVRPEGSVSTLKIQRTERGDSAVYLCASSLLGQGGAFFGQGTRLTVV.

The chain uses TRBV7-9 and TRBJ1-5, with D perhaps TRBD1 (5 bases). This CDR3 comprises 16 residues. V was pared by 0 bases and J by 0 bases, with 9 bases between. Germline V lookup: CDR1 SEHNR, CDR2 FQNEAQ (reference sequence). The CDR3 DNA reads as TGTGCCAGCAGCTTAGCGCATGACAGTAGCAATCAGCCCCAGCATTTT. Encoded protein: CASSLAHDSSNQPQHF.

This rearrangement joins TRBV6-5 to TRBJ2-7; no clear D. The CDR3 is made up of 16 amino acids. The V end lost 1 base, the J end lost 0 bases, and 13 bases lay between the germline ends. Germline V gives CDR1 MNHEY, CDR2 SVGAGI. The CDR3 loop is CASSYWQARPSYEQYF. The DNA of the CDR3 is TGTGCCAGCAGTTACTGGCAGGCTAGACCCTCCTACGAGCAGTACTTC.

The genes are TRBV2 and TRBJ2-5; a weak D match, TRBD1 (5 bases). CDR3 size: 17 residues. Trimming removed 1 base at V and 2 bases at J, with 17 bases between. Germline lookup yields CDR1 SNHLY and CDR2 FYNNEI. The CDR3 spells CASSEGRAVNLQETQYF. In DNA, the CDR3 is TGTGCCAGCAGTGAAGGCAGGGCGGTGAACCTTCAAGAGACCCAGTACTTC.

The rearrangement uses TRBV6-6 and TRBJ2-7; 13 bases are a match to TRBD2. Unmatched junction bases numbered 5, after V lost 6 bases and J lost 3 bases. Germline CDR1 is MNHNY and CDR2 is SVGAGI (reference sequence). The CDR3 has 15 amino acids. The chain's CDR3 is CASRPGTSGNYEQYF. The CDR3 DNA reads TGTGCCAGCAGACCCGGGACTAGCGGGAACTACGAGCAGTACTTC.

This sequence joins TRBV29-1 and TRBJ2-7, with 10 bases aligning to TRBD1. V shed 7 bases and J 7 bases; nucleotides not matched to a gene: 13. Germline values: CDR1 SQVTM, CDR2 ANQGSEA. The CDR3 is 14 residues long. CDR3 protein: CSARQGALPREQYF. DNA of the CDR3: TGCAGCGCCCGACAGGGGGCGCTTCCTCGGGAGCAGTACTTC.

This chain connects TRBV10-3 to TRBJ2-2; 9 positions match TRBD1. V shed 6 bases and J 4 bases; nucleotides not matched to a gene: 6. Germline V gene lookup returns CDR1 ENHRY and CDR2 SYGVKD. CDR3 length: 15 amino acids. The CDR3 DNA reads TGTGCCATCAGCAGGGACAGGGAAGGCACCGGGGAGCTGTTTTTT. The encoded protein is CAISRDREGTGELFF.

The rearrangement joins TRBV5-5 to TRBJ2-1; 8 bases are a match to TRBD1. Germline V gives CDR1 SGHKS, CDR2 YYEKEE (reference sequence). Trimming took 0 bases from V and 9 from J; bases not matched to a gene: 8. The CDR3 sequence is 15 residues long. CDR3 loop: CASSLGRQGAGEQFF. In DNA form, the CDR3 reads TGTGCCAGCAGCTTGGGGCGGCAGGGGGCAGGTGAGCAGTTCTTC.

V and J are TRBV10-1 and TRBJ2-1; 8 bases are a match to TRBD2. This CDR3 contains 15 residues. J lost 8 bases, V lost 0 bases, and 6 bases had no gene match. CDR1 is WNHNN and CDR2 is SYGVQD in the germline V gene (reference sequence). CDR3 in amino acids: CASSESTLAGHEQFF. CDR3 in DNA: TGCGCCAGCAGTGAGTCAACCCTAGCGGGTCATGAGCAGTTCTTC.

This chain uses TRBV5-4 with TRBJ2-7; possible D gene TRBD1, 6 bases. V lost 4 bases and J lost 0, with 14 bases in between. CDR1 SGHNT and CDR2 YYREEE come from the germline V gene (reference sequence). The CDR3 loop spans 15 amino acids. The CDR3 loop reads CASSRDTFPSYEQYF. The CDR3 region has the DNA TGTGCCAGCAGCCGGGACACGTTCCCCTCCTACGAGCAGTACTTC. Full variable domain (remainder filled in from reference TRBV5-4 and TRBJ2-7): ETGVTQSPTHLIKTRGQQVTLRCSSQSGHNTVSWYQQALGQGPQFIFQYYREEENGRGNFPPRFSGLQFPNYSSELNVNALELDDSALYLCASSRDTFPSYEQYFGPGTRLTVT.

In this sample, this clone turned up a few times. The chain is built from TRBV5-1 and TRBJ2-7, with 12 bases lining up with TRBD2. CDR1 is SGHRS and CDR2 is YFSETQ in the germline V gene. J gave up 4 bases and V 4 bases, and 12 bases lay outside the gene matches. The CDR3 runs 17 residues. CDR3 in DNA: TGCGCCAGCAGCCCGGCATCTAGCGGGGGGGTTATGTACGAGCAGTACTTC. Translating it yields CASSPASSGGVMYEQYF. Filled out from reference TRBV5-1 and TRBJ2-7, the complete variable domain reads KAGVTQTPRYLIKTRGQQVTLSCSPISGHRSVSWYQQTPGQGLQFLFEYFSETQRNKGNFPGRFSGRQFSNSRSEMNVSTLELGDSALYLCASSPASSGGVMYEQYFGPGTRLTVT.

As to this clone: Additional DNA sequences in this sample encode the identical CDR3. The chain has TRBV28 and TRBJ1-2; TRBD1 matches at 8 bases. The trim removed 3 bases at V and 2 bases at J, leaving 2 bases unmatched. Per germline, CDR1 MDHEN and CDR2 SYDVKM. This CDR3 region has 14 residues. CDR3 sequence reads: CASSFPGGNYGYTF. The CDR3 DNA follows: TGTGCCAGCAGTTTCCCAGGGGGCAACTATGGCTACACCTTC.

The chain has TRBV6-5 and TRBJ2-6; D uncertain. The CDR3 sequence is 15 residues long. The V end was cut by 7 bases, the J end by 0 bases, with 10 bases between. Germline values: CDR1 MNHEY, CDR2 SVGAGI. The CDR3 DNA reads TGTGCCAGCAAAGGGTTTTCCTCTGGGGCCAACGTCCTGACTTTC. It codes for CASKGFSSGANVLTF.

V and J are TRBV9 and TRBJ1-1, with TRBD1 identical over 8 bases. Per the germline V gene, CDR1 is SGDLS and CDR2 is YYNGEE. Trimming took 1 base from V and 3 from J; bases not matched to a gene: 2. This CDR3 spans 14 amino acids. The DNA for the CDR3 is TGTGCCAGCAGCGTACAGGGACAGGACACTGAAGCTTTCTTT. This gives the protein CASSVQGQDTEAFF.

This clone has only one observation. V and J are TRBV28 and TRBJ1-1; D might be TRBD1 (6 bases). V dropped 8 bases and J dropped 0 bases, with 13 bases sitting between them. Per the germline V gene, CDR1 is MDHEN and CDR2 is SYDVKM. CDR3 length equals 14 residues. The CDR3 DNA is TGTGCCAGCTTAAGAACAGGGTTGAACACTGAAGCTTTCTTT. It encodes CASLRTGLNTEAFF.

V is TRBV7-2 and J is TRBJ1-1; 11 bases agree with TRBD1. CDR1 SGHTA and CDR2 FQGNSA come from the germline V gene. Trimming at V came to 5 bases and at J to 4 bases, leaving 9 bases not matched to a gene. The CDR3 totals 16 residues. CDR3 loop: CASSTGQGAQGTEAFF. The CDR3 DNA reads as TGTGCCAGCAGCACCGGACAGGGGGCGCAGGGCACTGAAGCTTTCTTT.

The V call is TRBV27, the J call TRBJ2-3, with 9 bases that match TRBD1. CDR1 and CDR2 (germline): MNHEY, SMNVEV (reference sequence). This CDR3 contains 18 residues. V was clipped by 6 bases and J by 3 bases; unmatched bases: 16. The DNA of the CDR3 is TGTGCCAGCAGGCCGAGACACACAGGGGGCGCAAGGACAGATACGCAGTATTTT. Its protein is CASRPRHTGGARTDTQYF.

This clone was picked up one time. The CDR3 DNA sequence: TGCGCCAGCAGCGGACAGGGGGTTAATGAAAAACTGTTTTTT. Translated: CASSGQGVNEKLFF. This chain links TRBV10-2 with TRBJ1-4; 10 bases are a match to TRBD1. The CDR3 runs to 14 residues. V trimming: 6 bases; J trimming: 4 bases; junction bases outside the gene matches: 2. CDR1 is WSHSY, CDR2 SAAADI, per germline.

V usage is TRBV3-1 (or the pseudogene TRBV3-2) and J usage is TRBJ2-7; D uncertain. Germline CDR1 is LGHDT and CDR2 is YNNKEL (reference sequence). Trimming pared 3 bases from V and 2 bases from J, leaving 8 bases between. This CDR3 is 13 amino acids long. CDR3: CASSHRGPYEQYF. The CDR3 DNA reads TGTGCCAGCAGCCACAGAGGTCCCTACGAGCAGTACTTC.

V usage is TRBV10-2 and J usage is TRBJ1-2; D remains unclear. V was shortened by 4 bases and J by 6 bases, with 15 bases between the two germline ends. This CDR3 is built from 14 residues. The germline V gene has CDR1 WSHSY and CDR2 SAAADI. The chain's CDR3 is CASSATGNQDGYTF. In nucleotides, the CDR3 is TGCGCCAGCAGTGCTACCGGAAACCAGGATGGCTACACCTTC.

The gene calls are TRBV18 and TRBJ2-1; 12 nucleotides agree with TRBD2. The J segment lost 7 bases and the V segment lost 1 base, leaving 8 bases of the junction unmatched. The CDR3 length is 17 residues. Germline CDR1 reads KGHSH; CDR2 reads LQKENI. The CDR3 sequence is CASSPLLLAGGRNEQFF. The CDR3, as DNA: TGTGCCAGCTCACCACTCCTCCTAGCGGGGGGGCGTAATGAGCAGTTCTTC. The whole variable domain, filled in from reference TRBV18 and TRBJ2-1, reads NAGVMQNPRHLVRRRGQEARLRCSPMKGHSHVYWYRQLPEEGLKFMVYLQKENIIDESGMPKERFSAEFPKEGPSILRIQQVVRGDSAAYFCASSPLLLAGGRNEQFFGPGTRLTVL.

In its sample, this clone was seen a few times. The chain uses TRBV9 and TRBJ1-2, with a weak D call TRBD1 (5 bases). This CDR3 is built from 15 residues. Deletions cut 3 bases from V and 0 bases from J, with 12 bases between. Germline V gene lookup returns CDR1 SGDLS and CDR2 YYNGEE. Here the CDR3 reads CASSAGGATNYGYTF. The CDR3 DNA follows: TGTGCCAGCAGCGCTGGTGGGGCAACTAACTATGGCTACACCTTC.